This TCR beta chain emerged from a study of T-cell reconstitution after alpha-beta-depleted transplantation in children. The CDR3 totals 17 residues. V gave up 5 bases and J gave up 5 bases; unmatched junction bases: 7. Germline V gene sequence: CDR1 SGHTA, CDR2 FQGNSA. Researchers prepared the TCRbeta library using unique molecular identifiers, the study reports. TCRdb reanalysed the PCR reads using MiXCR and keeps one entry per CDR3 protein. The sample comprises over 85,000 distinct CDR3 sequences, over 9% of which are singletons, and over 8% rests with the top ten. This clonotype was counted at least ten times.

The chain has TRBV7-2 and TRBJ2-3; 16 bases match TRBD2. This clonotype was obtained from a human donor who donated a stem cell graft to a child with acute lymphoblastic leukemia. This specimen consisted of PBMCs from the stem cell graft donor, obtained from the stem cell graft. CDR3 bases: TGTGCCAGCAGCAAGACCGGGACTAGCGGGGGGGTAGATACGCAGTATTTT. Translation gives CASSKTGTSGGVDTQYF.